The entry that follows covers one T cell receptor (beta chain) sequence. The sample belongs to a study of cytomegalovirus exposure and HLA in healthy donors. In the PCR, 60 Vbeta and 13 Jbeta primers were used. Assay: immunoSEQ multiplex PCR; the TCRdb copy retains only in-frame clones and omits some. The repertoire holds hundreds of thousands of clones, with about four fifths as singletons. J was trimmed by 2 bases and V by 7 bases; bases with no gene match: 10. The CDR3 totals 16 residues. Germline V gene lookup returns CDR1 SNHLY and CDR2 FYNNEI. The receptor was isolated from a man in his thirties or forties in good health and CMV-seronegative. Sequencing was done on a sample of PBMCs. The genes are TRBV2 and TRBJ2-1; 8 bases align to TRBD2. The CDR3 spells CASISGRGAPYNEQFF. CDR3 DNA: TGTGCCAGCATATCTGGGCGGGGGGCCCCCTACAATGAGCAGTTCTTC.